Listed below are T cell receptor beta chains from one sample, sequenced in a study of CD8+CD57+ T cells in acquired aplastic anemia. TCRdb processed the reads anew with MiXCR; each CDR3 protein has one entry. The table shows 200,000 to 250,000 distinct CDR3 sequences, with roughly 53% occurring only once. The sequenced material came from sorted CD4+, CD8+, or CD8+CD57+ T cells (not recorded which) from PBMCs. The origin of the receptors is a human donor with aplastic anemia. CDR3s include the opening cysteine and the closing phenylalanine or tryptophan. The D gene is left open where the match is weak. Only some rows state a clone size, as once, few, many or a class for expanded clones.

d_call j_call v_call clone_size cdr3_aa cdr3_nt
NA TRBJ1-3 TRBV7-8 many CASSPRGSGNTIYF TGTGCCAGCAGCCCCCGCGGCTCTGGAAACACCATATATTTT
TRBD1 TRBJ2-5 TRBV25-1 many CASSDGQGLIETQYF TGTGCCAGCAGTGATGGACAGGGGTTAATAGAGACCCAGTACTTC
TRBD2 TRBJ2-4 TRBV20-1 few CSARPGGKNIQYF TGCAGTGCCCGGCCCGGGGGGAAAAACATTCAGTACTTC
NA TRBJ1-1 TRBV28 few CASSLGGDPNTEAFF TGTGCCAGCAGTTTAGGGGGGGACCCGAACACTGAAGCTTTCTTT
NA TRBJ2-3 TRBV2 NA CASSEALRGAVDTQYF TGTGCCAGCAGTGAAGCGCTTCGGGGGGCTGTAGATACGCAGTATTTT
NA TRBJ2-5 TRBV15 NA CATSSVMVGETQYF TGTGCCACCAGCAGCGTAATGGTCGGAGAGACCCAGTACTTC
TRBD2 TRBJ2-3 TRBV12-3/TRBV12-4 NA CASSLLAGGSGADTQYF TGTGCCAGCAGTTTACTAGCGGGGGGTTCTGGCGCAGATACGCAGTATTTT
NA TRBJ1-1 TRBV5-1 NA CASSLMQDTEAFF TGCGCCAGCAGCTTGATGCAGGACACTGAAGCTTTCTTT
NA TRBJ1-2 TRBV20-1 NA CSARQSGDYGYTF TGCAGTGCTAGACAAAGCGGGGACTATGGCTACACCTTC
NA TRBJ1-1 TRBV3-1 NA CASSQEGGTEASF TGTGCCAGCAGCCAAGAGGGAGGGACTGAAGCTTCCTTT
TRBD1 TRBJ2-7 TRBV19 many CASSQAGTGLYEQYF TGTGCCAGTAGTCAAGCCGGGACAGGACTCTACGAGCAGTACTTC
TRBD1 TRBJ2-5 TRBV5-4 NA CASSPQGAGETQYF TGTGCCAGCAGCCCCCAGGGGGCAGGGGAGACCCAGTACTTC
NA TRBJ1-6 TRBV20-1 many CSARGGGDNSPLHF TGCAGTGCTAGAGGGGGAGGGGATAATTCACCCCTCCACTTT
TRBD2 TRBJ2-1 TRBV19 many CASSTPGEGHNEQFF TGTGCCAGTAGTACGCCGGGGGAGGGCCACAATGAGCAGTTCTTC
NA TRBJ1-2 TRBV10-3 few CAISEVQGDGYTF TGTGCCATCAGTGAGGTACAGGGTGATGGCTACACCTTC
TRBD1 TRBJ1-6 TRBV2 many CASNGGQGNSPLHF TGTGCCAGCAATGGAGGACAGGGGAATTCACCCCTCCACTTT
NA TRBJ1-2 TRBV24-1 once CATSDSQTASFYGYTF TGTGCCACCAGTGATTCCCAGACAGCAAGTTTCTATGGCTACACCTTC
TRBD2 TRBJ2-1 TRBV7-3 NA CASSWLAGGVDEQFF TGTGCCAGCAGCTGGTTAGCGGGGGGGGTCGATGAGCAGTTCTTC
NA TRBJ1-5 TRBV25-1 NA CASSANRQASNQPQHF TGTGCCAGCAGTGCCAACCGACAGGCTAGCAATCAGCCCCAGCATTTT
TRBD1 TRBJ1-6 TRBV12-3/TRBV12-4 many CASSFGGRGGNSPLHF TGTGCCAGCAGTTTCGGTGGCAGGGGGGGGAATTCACCCCTCCACTTT
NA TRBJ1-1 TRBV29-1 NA CSVSDGNTEAFF TGCAGCGTGTCGGACGGGAACACTGAAGCTTTCTTT
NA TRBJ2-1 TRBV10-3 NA CASSVYAGVLDDNEQFF TGTGCCAGCAGCGTCTATGCTGGAGTGTTGGACGACAATGAGCAGTTCTTC
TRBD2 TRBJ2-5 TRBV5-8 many CASSLAGLAGGRETQYF TGTGCCAGCAGCTTGGCCGGACTAGCGGGGGGGCGAGAGACCCAGTACTTC
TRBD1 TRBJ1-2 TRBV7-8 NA CASSFSTGAGGYTF TGTGCCAGCAGCTTTTCGACAGGGGCTGGGGGCTACACCTTC
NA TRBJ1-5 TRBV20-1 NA CSMSGVYNEPQHF TGCAGTATGTCGGGGGTCTACAATGAGCCCCAGCATTTT
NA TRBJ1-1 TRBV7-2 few CASSSDRQVEAFF TGTGCCAGCAGCTCGGACAGACAAGTTGAAGCTTTCTTT
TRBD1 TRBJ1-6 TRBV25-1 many CASRRDSDSSYNSPLHF TGTGCCAGCAGACGGGACAGTGATAGCTCCTATAATTCACCCCTCCACTTT
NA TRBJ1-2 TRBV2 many CASTRSWGYTF TGTGCCAGCACCCGGTCCTGGGGCTACACCTTC
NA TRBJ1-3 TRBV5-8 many CASSLEQGFDNTIYF TGTGCCAGCAGCTTGGAACAGGGTTTCGATAACACCATATATTTT
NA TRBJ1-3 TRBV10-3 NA CAISDRGNTIYF TGTGCCATCAGTGATCGTGGAAACACCATATATTTT
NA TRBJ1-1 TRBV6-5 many CATRGGASYTEAFF TGTGCCACCCGAGGGGGTGCATCTTACACTGAAGCTTTCTTT
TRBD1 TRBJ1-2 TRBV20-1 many CSAREPGQRDGYTF TGCAGTGCTAGAGAACCGGGACAGAGGGATGGCTACACCTTC
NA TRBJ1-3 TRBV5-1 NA CASSAAGSGNTICF TGCGCCAGCAGCGCCGCGGGCTCTGGAAACACCATATGTTTT
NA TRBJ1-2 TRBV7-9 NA CASSLAGRENYGYTF TGTGCCAGCAGCTTAGCAGGGAGGGAGAACTATGGCTACACCTTC
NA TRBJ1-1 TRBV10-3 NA CATGTTTSNTEAFF TGTGCCACCGGGACAACGACCTCGAACACTGAAGCTTTCTTT
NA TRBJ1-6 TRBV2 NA CASSLEGTQVPLHF TGTGCCAGCAGCCTAGAGGGTACCCAGGTTCCCCTCCACTTT
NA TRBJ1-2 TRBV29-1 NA CSVGHSYTF TGCAGCGTCGGACATAGCTACACCTTC
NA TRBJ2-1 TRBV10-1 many CASSVSLYNEQFF TGCGCCAGCAGTGTCTCACTTTACAATGAGCAGTTCTTC
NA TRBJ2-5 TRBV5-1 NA CASSWGTETQYF TGCGCCAGCAGCTGGGGGACGGAGACCCAGTACTTC
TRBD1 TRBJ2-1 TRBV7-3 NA CASSRDRGRDEQFF TGTGCCAGCAGCCGGGACAGGGGTCGTGATGAGCAGTTCTTC
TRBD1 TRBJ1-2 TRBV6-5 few CASSSSGTGANYGYTF TGTGCCAGCAGTTCGTCCGGGACAGGGGCTAACTATGGCTACACCTTC
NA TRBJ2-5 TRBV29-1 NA CSGTKGGETQYF TGCAGCGGGACCAAGGGCGGCGAGACCCAGTACTTC
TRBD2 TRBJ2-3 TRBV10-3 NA CAISGLTSGESTDTQYF TGTGCCATCAGTGGCCTGACTAGCGGGGAGAGCACAGATACGCAGTATTTT
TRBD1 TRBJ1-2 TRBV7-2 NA CASSGRTGYGCTF TGTGCCAGCAGCGGTCGGACAGGGTATGGCTGCACCTTC
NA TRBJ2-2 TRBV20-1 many CSARAPPPGELFF TGCAGTGCTAGAGCCCCACCCCCCGGGGAGCTGTTTTTT